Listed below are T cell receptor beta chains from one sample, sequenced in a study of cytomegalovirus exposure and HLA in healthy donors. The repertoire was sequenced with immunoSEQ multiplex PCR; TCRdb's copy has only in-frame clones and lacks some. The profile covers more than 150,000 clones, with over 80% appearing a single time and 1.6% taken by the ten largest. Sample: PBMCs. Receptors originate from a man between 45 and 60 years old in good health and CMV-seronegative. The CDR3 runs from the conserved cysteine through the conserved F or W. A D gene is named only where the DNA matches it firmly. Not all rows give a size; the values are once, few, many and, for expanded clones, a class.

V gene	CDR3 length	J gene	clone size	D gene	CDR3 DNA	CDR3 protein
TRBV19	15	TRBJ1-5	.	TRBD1	TGTGCCAGTAGTATCGGGGGACAGGGGGCTTTAGCCCAGCATTTT	CASSIGGQGALAQHF
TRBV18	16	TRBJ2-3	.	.	TGTGCCAGCTCACTACTCCCGGGGACTAGCACAGATACGCAGTATTTT	CASSLLPGTSTDTQYF
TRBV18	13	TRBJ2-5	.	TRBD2	TGTGCCAGCTCATCTAGCGGGGGAGAGACCCAGTACTTC	CASSSSGGETQYF
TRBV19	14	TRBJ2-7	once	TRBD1	TGTGCCAGTAGTCCGCGGACAGGGGGTCGCGAGCAGTACTTC	CASSPRTGGREQYF
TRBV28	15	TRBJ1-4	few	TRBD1	TGTGCCAGCAGTTCACTGGACAGGGATAGTGAAAAACTGTTTTTT	CASSSLDRDSEKLFF
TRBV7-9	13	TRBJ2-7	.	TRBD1	TGTTCCATCGGGACAGGGGGCGTCCACGAGCAGTACTTC	CSIGTGGVHEQYF
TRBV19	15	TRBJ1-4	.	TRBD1	TGTGCCAGTACTCCCGCGACAGGGGGGAATGAAAAACTGTTTTTT	CASTPATGGNEKLFF
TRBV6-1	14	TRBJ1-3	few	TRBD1	TGTGCCTCACAGGCACAGGGGGCTGGAAACACCATATATTTT	CASQAQGAGNTIYF
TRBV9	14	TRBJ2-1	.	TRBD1	TGTGCCAGCAGCGTAGGGGACAGGGGGACAGAGCAGTTCTTC	CASSVGDRGTEQFF
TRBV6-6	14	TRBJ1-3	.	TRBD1	TGTGCCAGTCGACAGGGATTCTCTGGAAACACCATATATTTT	CASRQGFSGNTIYF
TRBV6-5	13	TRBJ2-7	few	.	TGTGCCAGCAGTTATTCCAGGGCTAGCGAGCAGTACTTC	CASSYSRASEQYF
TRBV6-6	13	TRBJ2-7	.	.	TGTGCCAGCAGCAACCTTGCGTCCTACGAGCAGTACTTC	CASSNLASYEQYF
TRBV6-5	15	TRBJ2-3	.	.	TGTGCCAGCACCGACAAGGGGCGTAGCACAGATACGCAGTATTTT	CASTDKGRSTDTQYF
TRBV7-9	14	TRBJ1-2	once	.	TGTGCCAGCAGCTCCCGGGGGTCGGAGTATGGCTACACCTTC	CASSSRGSEYGYTF
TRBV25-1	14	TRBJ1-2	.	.	TGTGCCAGCAGTGAATATGGGAGTATCTATGGCTACACCTTC	CASSEYGSIYGYTF
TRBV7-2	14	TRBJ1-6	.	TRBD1	TGTGCCAGCAGGGAGGGACAGGGTAATTCACCCCTCCACTTT	CASREGQGNSPLHF
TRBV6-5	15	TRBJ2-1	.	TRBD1	TGTGCCAGCAGTAGAAGGGGACAGGGGGCAAGGGAGCAGTTCTTC	CASSRRGQGAREQFF
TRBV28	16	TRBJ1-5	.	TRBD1	TGTGCCAGCAGTTTAGGCAGGGGGATGAGCAATCAGCCCCAGCATTTT	CASSLGRGMSNQPQHF
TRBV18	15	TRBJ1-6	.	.	TGTGCCAGCTCACAGGGGCCTCCCAGCCATTCACCCCTCCACTTT	CASSQGPPSHSPLHF
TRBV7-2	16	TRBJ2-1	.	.	TGTGCCAGCAGCTTAGGTGGTAGCTTTAACTACAATGAGCAGTTCTTC	CASSLGGSFNYNEQFF
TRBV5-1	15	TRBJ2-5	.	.	TGCGCCAGCAGCTTGGCCCCGGGGGTGAGGGAGACCCAGTACTTC	CASSLAPGVRETQYF
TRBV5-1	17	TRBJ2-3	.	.	TGCGCCAGCAGCTTGGCGGCAGGGTCTCTTCTCACAGATACGCAGTATTTT	CASSLAAGSLLTDTQYF
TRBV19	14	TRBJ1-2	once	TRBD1	TGTGCCAGTCGTAGACCGGGACAGGGCTATGGCTACACCTTC	CASRRPGQGYGYTF
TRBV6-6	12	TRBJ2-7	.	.	TGCGCCAGCTGCGGGCAGAACTACGAGCAGTACTTC	CASCGQNYEQYF
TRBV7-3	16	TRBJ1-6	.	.	TGTGCCAGCAGCTTATTGGGGAGCTCCTATAATTCACCCCTCCACTTT	CASSLLGSSYNSPLHF
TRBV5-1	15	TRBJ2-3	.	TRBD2	TGCGCCAGCAGCTTGACGGGGGGGAGTACAGATACGCAGTATTTT	CASSLTGGSTDTQYF
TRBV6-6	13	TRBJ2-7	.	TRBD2	TGTGCCAGCAGACAAAGGACGGGGGGGGAGCAGTACTTC	CASRQRTGGEQYF
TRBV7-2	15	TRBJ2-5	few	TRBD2	TGTGCCAGCAGGCGGGGACTAGCGGGAGCAGAGACCCAGTACTTC	CASRRGLAGAETQYF
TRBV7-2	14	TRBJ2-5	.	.	TGTGCCAGCAGCATACAACAGGGCTCCGAGACCCAGTACTTC	CASSIQQGSETQYF
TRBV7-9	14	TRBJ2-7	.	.	TGTGCCAGCAGCCGCCAGGAGGGAGGCTACGAGCAGTACTTC	CASSRQEGGYEQYF
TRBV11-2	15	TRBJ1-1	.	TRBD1	TGTGCCAGCAGCCGAAGGGACAGGGGGTACACTGAAGCTTTCTTT	CASSRRDRGYTEAFF
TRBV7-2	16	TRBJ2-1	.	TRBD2	TGTGCCAGCAGCCCTCGGACTAGGTCGGGGTCGGGTGGGCAGTTCTTC	CASSPRTRSGSGGQFF
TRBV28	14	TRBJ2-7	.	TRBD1	TGTGCCAGCAGTGGGGACAGGAGCTCCTACGAGCAGTACTTC	CASSGDRSSYEQYF
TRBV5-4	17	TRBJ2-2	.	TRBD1	TGTGCCAGCAGCCCCAACGCCGGGACAGGGATGCGTGGGGAGCTGTTTTTT	CASSPNAGTGMRGELFF
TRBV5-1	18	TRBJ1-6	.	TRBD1	TGCGCCAGCAGCTCGGGATCTGGGACAGGGGACGCTAATTCACCCCTCCACTTT	CASSSGSGTGDANSPLHF
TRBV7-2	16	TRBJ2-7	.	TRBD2	TGTGCCAGCAGCTCCCCTAGCGGGAGAAAACACTACGAGCAGTACTTC	CASSSPSGRKHYEQYF
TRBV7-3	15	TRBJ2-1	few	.	TGTGCCAGCAGCTTTGTGTGGGGGGGCGGTTTTGAGCAGTTCTTC	CASSFVWGGGFEQFF
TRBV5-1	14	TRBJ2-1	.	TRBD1	TGCGCCAGCAGCGCTGGACAGGGGGCTGGTGAGCAGTTCTTC	CASSAGQGAGEQFF
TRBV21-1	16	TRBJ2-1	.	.	TGTGCCAGCAGCAGAGTAAGCGGGGGAACCTACAATGAGCAGTTCTTC	CASSRVSGGTYNEQFF
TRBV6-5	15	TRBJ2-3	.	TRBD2	TGTGCCAGCAGTTCACCGGGACTAGCAGCCAATACGCAGTATTTT	CASSSPGLAANTQYF
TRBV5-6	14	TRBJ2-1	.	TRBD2	TGTGCCAGCAGCTTCCGGCTAGCGGGAAGTGAGCAGTTCTTC	CASSFRLAGSEQFF
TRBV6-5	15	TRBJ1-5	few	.	TGTGCCAGCAGTTACTCGTTTAGCGATTCTCAGCCCCAGCATTTT	CASSYSFSDSQPQHF
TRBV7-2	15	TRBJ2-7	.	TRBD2	TGTGCCAGCAGCCTAACGGGACTAGCGGGGCAAGGGCAGTACTTC	CASSLTGLAGQGQYF
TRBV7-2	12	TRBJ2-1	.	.	TGTGCCAGCCGAGGAGGGGCAGGTGAGCAGTTCTTC	CASRGGAGEQFF
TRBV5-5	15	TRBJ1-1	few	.	TGTGCCAGCAGCTACGTTCAGGTGTCGAACACTGAAGCTTTCTTT	CASSYVQVSNTEAFF
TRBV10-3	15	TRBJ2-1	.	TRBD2	TGTGCCATCAGTGACGGGACTAGGTCCTACAATGAGCAGTTCTTC	CAISDGTRSYNEQFF
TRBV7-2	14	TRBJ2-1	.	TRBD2	TGTGCCAGCAGCTTAGCCCTAGCGGGGGGTCAGCAGTTCTTC	CASSLALAGGQQFF
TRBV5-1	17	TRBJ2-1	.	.	TGCGCCAGCAGCTTCTCGATAGCTAGCGCACCCTACAATGAGCAGTTCTTC	CASSFSIASAPYNEQFF
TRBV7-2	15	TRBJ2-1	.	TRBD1	TGTGCCAGCAGCCCCGGACAGGGGGCTTGGAATGAGCAGTTCTTC	CASSPGQGAWNEQFF
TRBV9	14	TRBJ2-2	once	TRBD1	TGTGCCAGCCGGAGGACAGGGATCACCGGGGAGCTGTTTTTT	CASRRTGITGELFF
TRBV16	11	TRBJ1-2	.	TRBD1	TGTGCCAGCAGCCTGGACAGGGATAGGACCTTC	CASSLDRDRTF
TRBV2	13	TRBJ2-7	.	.	TGTGCCAGCAGTGAGCTAAGCTCCTACGAGCAGTACTTC	CASSELSSYEQYF
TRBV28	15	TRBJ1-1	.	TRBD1	TGTGCCAGCAGTCAACCGGGACAGATCAACACTGAAGCTTTCTTT	CASSQPGQINTEAFF
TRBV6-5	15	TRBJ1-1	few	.	TGTGCCAGCAGTTACTCTGGCAGGGTCGGTACTGAAGCTTTCTTT	CASSYSGRVGTEAFF
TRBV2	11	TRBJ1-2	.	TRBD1	TGTGCCAGCAGTGCGATAGGGACAGCATACTTC	CASSAIGTAYF